This T cell receptor beta chain was observed in a study of blood T cell repertoires in COVID-19. Study details: Samples taken during acute and convalescent COVID-19 were collected in the United States, Italy and Spain. T cells, B-cell-depleted T cells, or PBMCs provided the cDNA or gDNA that served as material.

Per the study methods: Amplification of reference gene primers was used by the study to estimate nucleated cell counts. Profiling relied on immunoSEQ multiplex PCR, and the TCRdb table lists in-frame clones only, not all of them. That table furnishes V, J and clone size, whereas the DNA furnished D and trimming. The table has more than 25,000 clones, 70% to 90% seen once. The origin of this receptor is a human donor in a cohort sampled during active COVID-19. The sample comprised peripheral blood.

The CDR3 here is CASSFGTGASPLHF. For the CDR3, the DNA is TGTGCCAGCAGCTTTGGGACAGGGGCCTCACCCCTCCACTTT. The chain uses TRBV7-6 and TRBJ1-6, with 10 bases aligning to TRBD1. With 3 bases clipped from V and 10 bases from J, the junction kept 3 bases outside the gene matches. This CDR3 is built from 14 residues. Germline V CDR1 and CDR2: SGHVS, FNYEAQ.